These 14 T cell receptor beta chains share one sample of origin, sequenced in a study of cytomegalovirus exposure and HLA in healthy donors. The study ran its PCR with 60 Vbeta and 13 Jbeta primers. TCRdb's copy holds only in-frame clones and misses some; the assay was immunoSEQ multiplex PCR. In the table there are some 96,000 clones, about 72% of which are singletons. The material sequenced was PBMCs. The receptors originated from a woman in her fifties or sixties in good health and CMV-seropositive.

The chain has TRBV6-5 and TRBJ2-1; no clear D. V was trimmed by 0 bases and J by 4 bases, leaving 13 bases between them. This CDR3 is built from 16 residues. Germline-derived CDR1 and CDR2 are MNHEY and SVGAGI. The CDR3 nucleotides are TGTGCCAGCAGTTACTCACAGCTCTCCCTATACAATGAGCAGTTCTTC. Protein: CASSYSQLSLYNEQFF.

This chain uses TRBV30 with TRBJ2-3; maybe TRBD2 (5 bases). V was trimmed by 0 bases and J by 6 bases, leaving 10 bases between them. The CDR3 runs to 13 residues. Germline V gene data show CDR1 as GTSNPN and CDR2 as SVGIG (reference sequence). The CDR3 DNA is TGTGCCTGGAGTGTATCTTCGGGGGATACGCAGTATTTT. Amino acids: CAWSVSSGDTQYF.

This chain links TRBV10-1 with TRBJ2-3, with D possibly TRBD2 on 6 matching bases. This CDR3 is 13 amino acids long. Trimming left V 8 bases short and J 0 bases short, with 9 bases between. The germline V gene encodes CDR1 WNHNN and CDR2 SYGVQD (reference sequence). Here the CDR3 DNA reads TGCGCCAGCCCTAGCGCGAGCACAGATACGCAGTATTTT. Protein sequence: CASPSASTDTQYF.

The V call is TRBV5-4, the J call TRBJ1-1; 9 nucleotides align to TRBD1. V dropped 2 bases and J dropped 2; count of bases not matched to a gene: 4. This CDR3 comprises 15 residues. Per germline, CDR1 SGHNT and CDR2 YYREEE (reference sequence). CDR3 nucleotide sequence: TGTGCCAGCAGCTTTCCACAGGGGGCCAACACTGAAGCTTTCTTT. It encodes CASSFPQGANTEAFF.

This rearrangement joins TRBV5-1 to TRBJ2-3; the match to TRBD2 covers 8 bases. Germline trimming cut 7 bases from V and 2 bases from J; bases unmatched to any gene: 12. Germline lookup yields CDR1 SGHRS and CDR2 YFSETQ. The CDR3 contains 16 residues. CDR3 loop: CASYTLRAGATDTQYF. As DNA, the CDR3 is TGCGCCAGCTACACCCTCCGAGCGGGGGCCACAGATACGCAGTATTTT.

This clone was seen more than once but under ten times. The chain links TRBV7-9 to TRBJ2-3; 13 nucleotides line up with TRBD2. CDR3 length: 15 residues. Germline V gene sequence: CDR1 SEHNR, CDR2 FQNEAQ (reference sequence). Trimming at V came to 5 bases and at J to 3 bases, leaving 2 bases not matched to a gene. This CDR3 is CASSRTSGSTDTQYF. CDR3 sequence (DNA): TGTGCCAGCAGCCGGACTAGCGGGAGTACAGATACGCAGTATTTT.

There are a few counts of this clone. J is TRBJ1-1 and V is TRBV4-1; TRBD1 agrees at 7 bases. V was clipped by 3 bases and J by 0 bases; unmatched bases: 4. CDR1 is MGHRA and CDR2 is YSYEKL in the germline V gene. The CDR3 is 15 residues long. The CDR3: CASSQFTGVNTEAFF. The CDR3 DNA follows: TGCGCCAGCAGCCAGTTCACAGGGGTGAACACTGAAGCTTTCTTT.

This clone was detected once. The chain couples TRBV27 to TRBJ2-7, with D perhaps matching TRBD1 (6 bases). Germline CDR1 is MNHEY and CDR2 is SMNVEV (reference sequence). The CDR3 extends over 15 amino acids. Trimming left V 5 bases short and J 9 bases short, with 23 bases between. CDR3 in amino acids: CASSLRGMGDRGQYF. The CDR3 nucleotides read TGTGCCAGCAGTCTAAGGGGGATGGGAGACCGCGGGCAGTACTTC.

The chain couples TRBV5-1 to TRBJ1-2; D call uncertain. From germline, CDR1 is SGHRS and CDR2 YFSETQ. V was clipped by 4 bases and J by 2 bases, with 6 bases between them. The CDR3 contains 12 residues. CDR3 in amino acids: CASSPSNYGYTF. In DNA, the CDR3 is TGCGCCAGCAGCCCTTCGAACTATGGCTACACCTTC.

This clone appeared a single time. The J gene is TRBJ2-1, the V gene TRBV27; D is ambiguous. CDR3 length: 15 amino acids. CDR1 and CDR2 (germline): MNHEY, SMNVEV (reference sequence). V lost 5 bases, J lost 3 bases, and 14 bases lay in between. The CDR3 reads CASSGDSWSYNEQFF. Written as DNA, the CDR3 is TGTGCCAGCAGTGGAGACTCCTGGAGCTACAATGAGCAGTTCTTC.

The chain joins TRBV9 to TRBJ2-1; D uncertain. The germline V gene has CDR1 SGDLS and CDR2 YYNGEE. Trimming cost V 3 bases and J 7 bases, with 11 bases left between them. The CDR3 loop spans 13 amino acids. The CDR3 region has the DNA TGTGCCAGCAGCGCCACTACCGGAAATGAGCAGTTCTTC. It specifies CASSATTGNEQFF.

In DNA, the CDR3 is TGCAGCGTGGCCCTAGCGGGACCCAATGAGCAGTTCTTC. This sequence encodes CSVALAGPNEQFF. This sequence joins TRBV29-1 and TRBJ2-1; 9 bases agree with TRBD2. Germline-derived CDR1 and CDR2 are SQVTM and ANQGSEA. The CDR3 contains 13 residues. Unmatched junction bases numbered 6, after V lost 6 bases and J lost 6 bases.

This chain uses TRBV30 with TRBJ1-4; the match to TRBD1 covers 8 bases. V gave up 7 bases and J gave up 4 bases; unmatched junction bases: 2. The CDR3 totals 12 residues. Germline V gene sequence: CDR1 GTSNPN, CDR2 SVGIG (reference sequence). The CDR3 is CALTGVNEKLFF. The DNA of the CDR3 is TGTGCCTTGACAGGGGTTAATGAAAAACTGTTTTTT. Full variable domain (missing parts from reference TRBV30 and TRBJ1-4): SQTIHQWPATLVQPVGSPLSLECTVEGTSNPNLYWYRQAAGRGLQLLFYSVGIGQISSEVPQNLSASRPQDRQFILSSKKLLLSDSGFYLCALTGVNEKLFFGSGTQLSVL.

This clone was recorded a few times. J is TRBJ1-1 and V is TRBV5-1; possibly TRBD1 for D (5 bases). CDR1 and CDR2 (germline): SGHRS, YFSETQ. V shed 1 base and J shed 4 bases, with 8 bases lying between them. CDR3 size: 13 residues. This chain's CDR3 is CASSLQGGTEAFF. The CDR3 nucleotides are TGCGCCAGCAGCTTGCAGGGTGGCACTGAAGCTTTCTTT.